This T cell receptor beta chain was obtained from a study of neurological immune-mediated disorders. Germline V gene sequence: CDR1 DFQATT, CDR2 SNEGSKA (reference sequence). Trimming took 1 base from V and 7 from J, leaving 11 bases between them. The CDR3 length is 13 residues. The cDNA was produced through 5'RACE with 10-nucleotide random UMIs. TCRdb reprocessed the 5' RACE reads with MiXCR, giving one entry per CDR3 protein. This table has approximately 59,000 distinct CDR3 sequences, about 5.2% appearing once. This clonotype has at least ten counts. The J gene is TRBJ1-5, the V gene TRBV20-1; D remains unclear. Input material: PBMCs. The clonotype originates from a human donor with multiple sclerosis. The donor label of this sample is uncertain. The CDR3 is CSARGRLGQPQHF. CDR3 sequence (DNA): TGCAGTGCTAGAGGGAGATTGGGACAGCCCCAGCATTTT.